The following is a T cell receptor beta chain sequence with its context. V dropped 7 bases and J dropped 0 bases, with 18 bases sitting between them. Germline loops: CDR1 LNHDA, CDR2 SQIVND (reference sequence). The CDR3 is 16 amino acids. The sample comes from a study of blood T cell repertoires in COVID-19. The authors' processing: Nucleated cell number was recorded as an estimate derived from reference gene primer amplification. Only in-frame clones appear in the TCRdb table, and some are missing; sequencing was by immunoSEQ multiplex PCR. Clonal size and the V and J genes are those of that table, whereas D and trimming came from the DNA. This sample carries 130,000 to 150,000 clones, more than 75% of them seen once, and the ten largest clones take over 10%.

Material: peripheral blood. The TCR was taken from a man in his 60s with active or convalescent COVID-19. This chain connects TRBV19 to TRBJ1-1; D may be TRBD1 (5 bases). CDR3 amino acids: CASTVGGMIMNTEAFF. The CDR3 DNA follows: TGTGCCAGTACGGTCGGGGGAATGATCATGAACACTGAAGCTTTCTTT.